Sequencing of this T cell receptor (beta chain) was carried out in a study of blood T cell repertoires in COVID-19. On the study more broadly: Samples taken during acute and convalescent COVID-19 were collected in the United States, Italy and Spain.

This clone appeared a single time. V was pared by 3 bases and J by 1 base, with 17 bases between. This CDR3 has 17 amino acids. In germline, CDR1 is SGDLS, CDR2 YYNGEE. The assay was immunoSEQ multiplex PCR, and TCRdb's table has in-frame clones only and misses some. The table lists about 170,000 clones, 70% to 90% of them singletons. The V and J genes are TRBV9 and TRBJ2-1; a weak D match, TRBD1 (5 bases). This TCR was recovered from a man aged 45-65 years with active or convalescent COVID-19. The sample comprised peripheral blood. CDR3 sequence (DNA): TGTGCCAGCAGCGGGTTATCTGAAGGGGCGTCCTACAATGAGCAGTTCTTC. Encoded protein: CASSGLSEGASYNEQFF.